What follows describes a single T cell receptor (beta chain). This clonotype was detected many times. What this receptor recognizes is not known. Nothing much larger sits one base from this clone, and base qualities are not available. The CDR3 covers 13 residues, taking in both the cysteine and the phenylalanine. Of all the DNA, just the CDR3 is kept, 39 bases in frame from base 1. The junction shows trimming of 1 base on V and 1 base on J, plus 5 bases between the germline ends. CDR1 and CDR2, per the germline V gene, are SGHRS and YFSETQ. Instrument used: Illumina NovaSeq 6000. TCRalpha and TCRbeta cDNA libraries were built by 5'RACE with constant-segment primers, adding sample barcodes and unique molecular identifiers. RNA was extracted from every sample with Trizol reagent. Amplification of the libraries took two PCR steps, and the second step added a second sample barcode plus Illumina TruSeq adapters. The libraries were sequenced on an Illumina NovaSeq using 2 x 150 bp paired-end reads. The authors' pipeline ran thus. Demultiplexing of reads and collapsing into UMI-guided consensus sequences were performed with migec v1.2.7. Using mixcr v2.1.11, UMI consensuses were aligned to TRA and TRB V and J templates and then assembled into clonotypes. Clonotypes were classified as expanded or contracted when called significant by both edgeR and NoisET, with noise models trained on biological replicates. edgeR calls used a false discovery rate-adjusted p below 0.01 and a log2 fold-change threshold of 1. As an exploratory analysis of dynamics, PCA with hierarchical clustering was applied to max-normalized trajectories of the 1000 most abundant clonotypes. The CD4 or CD8 phenotype of responding clones was assigned using the separately sequenced CD4+ and CD8+ repertoires. Clones were called with MiXCR by TCRdb after fastp trimmed the public reads at Q25, and only in-frame beta chains were retained. All rows with the same CDR3 protein become a single entry with the most common DNA and genes. The V and J calls were determined by TCRdb, not by the authors. This sample comprises over 350,000 distinct CDR3 sequences, 16% of them detected only once. 20% to 25% of the sample is taken by the ten largest.

Ficoll-Paque density gradient centrifugation was used to isolate PBMCs. This sample was taken from a study of T-cell memory formation after mild COVID-19 (dated by TCRdb to about 2021). For context, the study as a whole: Most TCR sequence clusters were specific to one of the two donors. The cohort was made up of two young adult volunteers, one female and one male, who were previously healthy. T-cell clones expanding and contracting after mild COVID-19 in two donors were tracked by longitudinal TCRalpha and TCRbeta repertoire sequencing.

What the research found in general, with its limitations: Clones contracting from day 15 to 85 had balanced CD4/CD8 phenotypes, while a second wave expanding from day 15 to 37 was biased towards CD4+. The study covered only two mild cases, and larger cohorts including severe cases with pre-infection samples were considered necessary. Contracting CD4+ clones were located mainly in the CM and EM memory subsets, whereas CD8+ clones were found to be enriched in EMRA. Whether the second-wave clones peaking on day 37 were SARS-CoV-2 specific was not confirmed. The detection of some responding clones in pre-infection memory suggests that pre-existing cross-reactive memory T cells joined the SARS-CoV-2 response.

Source material: PBMCs or a T cell subset sorted from them (not recorded which). This receptor was identified in a young man who had mild COVID-19 (a few samples of this study predate the infection). The sample titles of this study are shuffled in the database, so cell type and time point are left out; the donor was told from shared clones. This chain is built from TRBV5-1 and TRBJ1-1; the D gene assignment is ambiguous. The CDR3 is CASSLQRNTEAFF. The nucleotides are TGCGCCAGCAGCTTGCAACGGAACACTGAAGCTTTCTTT. Where the CDR3 stops, the reference TRBV5-1 and TRBJ1-1 genes take over; the full variable domain is KAGVTQTPRYLIKTRGQQVTLSCSPISGHRSVSWYQQTPGQGLQFLFEYFSETQRNKGNFPGRFSGRQFSNSRSEMNVSTLELGDSALYLCASSLQRNTEAFFGQGTRLTVV.